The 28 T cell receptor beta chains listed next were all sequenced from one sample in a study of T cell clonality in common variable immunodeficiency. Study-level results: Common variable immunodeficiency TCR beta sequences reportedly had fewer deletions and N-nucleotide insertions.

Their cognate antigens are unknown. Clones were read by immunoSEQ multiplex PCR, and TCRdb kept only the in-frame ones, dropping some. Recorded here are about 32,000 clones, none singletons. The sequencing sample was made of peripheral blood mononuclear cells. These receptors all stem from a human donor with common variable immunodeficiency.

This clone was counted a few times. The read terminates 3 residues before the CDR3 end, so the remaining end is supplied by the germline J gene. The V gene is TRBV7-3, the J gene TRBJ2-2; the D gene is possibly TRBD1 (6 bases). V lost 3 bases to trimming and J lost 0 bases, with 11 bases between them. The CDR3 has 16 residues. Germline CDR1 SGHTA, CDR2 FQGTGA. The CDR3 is CASSFNGGTNTGELFF. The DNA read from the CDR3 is TGTGCCAGCAGCTTCAATGGGGGCACGAACACCGGGGAG. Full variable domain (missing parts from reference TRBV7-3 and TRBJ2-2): GAGVSQTPSNKVTEKGKYVELRCDPISGHTALYWYRQSLGQGPEFLIYFQGTGAADDSGLPNDRFFAVRPEGSVSTLKIQRTERGDSAVYLCASSFNGGTNTGELFFGEGSRLTVL.

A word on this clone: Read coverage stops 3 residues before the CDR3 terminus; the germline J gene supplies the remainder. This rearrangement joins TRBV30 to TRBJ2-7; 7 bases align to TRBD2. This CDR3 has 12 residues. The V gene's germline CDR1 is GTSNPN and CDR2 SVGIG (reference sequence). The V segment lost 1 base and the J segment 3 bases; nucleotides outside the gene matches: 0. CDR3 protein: CAWSGTSYEQYF. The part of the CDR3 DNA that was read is TGTGCCTGGAGTGGGACTAGCTACGAG.

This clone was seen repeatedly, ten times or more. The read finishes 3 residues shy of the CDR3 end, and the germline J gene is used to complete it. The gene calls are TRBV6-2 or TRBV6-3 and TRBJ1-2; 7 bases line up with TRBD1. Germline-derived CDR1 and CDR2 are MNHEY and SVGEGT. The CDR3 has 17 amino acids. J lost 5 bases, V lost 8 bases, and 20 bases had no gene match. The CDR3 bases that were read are TGTGCCAGCTCGACCTGGGGAGCGGCGACAGGGTATTATGGC. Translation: CASSTWGAATGYYG. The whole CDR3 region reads CASSTWGAATGYYGYTF.

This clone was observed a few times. The CDR3 is CASMPTTSYNEQFF. CDR3 bases read: TGTGCCAGTATGCCGACAACCTCCTACAATGAG. The chain carries TRBV19 and TRBJ2-1, with D uncertain. The read ends 3 residues before the CDR3 terminus; that terminus is restored from the germline J gene. Trimming cost V 7 bases and J 0 bases, with 10 bases left between them. The CDR3 loop spans 14 amino acids. Germline CDR1 reads LNHDA; CDR2 reads SQIVND (reference sequence).

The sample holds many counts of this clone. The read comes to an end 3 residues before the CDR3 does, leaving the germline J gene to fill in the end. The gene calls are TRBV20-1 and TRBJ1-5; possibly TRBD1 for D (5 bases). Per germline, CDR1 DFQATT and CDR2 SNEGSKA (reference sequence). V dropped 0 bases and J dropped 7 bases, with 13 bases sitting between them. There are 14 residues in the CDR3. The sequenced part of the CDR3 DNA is TGCAGTGCTAGAGATCCAGACCAGGGCCAGCCC. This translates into CSARDPDQGQP. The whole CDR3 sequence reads CSARDPDQGQPQHF.

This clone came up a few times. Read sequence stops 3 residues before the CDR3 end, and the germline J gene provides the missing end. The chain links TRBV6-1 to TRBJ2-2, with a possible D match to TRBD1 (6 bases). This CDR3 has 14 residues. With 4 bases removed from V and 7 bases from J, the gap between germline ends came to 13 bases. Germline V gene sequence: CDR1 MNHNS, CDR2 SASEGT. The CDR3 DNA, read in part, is TGTGCCAGCAGTGCTCAGGGGATTGGCGGGGAG. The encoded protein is CASSAQGIGGE. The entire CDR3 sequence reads CASSAQGIGGELFF.

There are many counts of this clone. The CDR3 sequence is CASSDRDSTRGYTF. The CDR3 DNA, read in part, is TGTGCCAGCAGTGACAGGGACTCTACTCGAGGC. The chain has TRBV6-4 and TRBJ1-2; tentatively, D is TRBD1 (5 bases). The CDR3 end lies 3 residues beyond the end of the read and is filled in from the germline J gene. CDR1 is MRHNA and CDR2 is SNTAGT in the germline V gene. This CDR3 contains 14 residues.

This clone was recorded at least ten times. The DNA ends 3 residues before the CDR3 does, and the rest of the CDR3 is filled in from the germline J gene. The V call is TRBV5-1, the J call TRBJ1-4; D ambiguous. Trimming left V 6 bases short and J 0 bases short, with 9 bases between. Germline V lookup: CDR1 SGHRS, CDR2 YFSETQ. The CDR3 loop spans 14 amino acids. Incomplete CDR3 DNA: TGCGCCAGCACTGCTTCAGCAACTAATGAAAAA. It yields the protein CASTASATNEK. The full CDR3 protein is CASTASATNEKLFF.

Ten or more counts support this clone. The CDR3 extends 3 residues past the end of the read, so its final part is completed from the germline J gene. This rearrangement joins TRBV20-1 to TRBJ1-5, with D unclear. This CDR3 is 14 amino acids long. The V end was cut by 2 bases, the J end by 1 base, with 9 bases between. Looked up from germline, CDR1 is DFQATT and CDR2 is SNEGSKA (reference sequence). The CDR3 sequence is CSARPAGSNQPQHF. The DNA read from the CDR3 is TGCAGTGCTAGACCCGCGGGGAGCAATCAGCCC.

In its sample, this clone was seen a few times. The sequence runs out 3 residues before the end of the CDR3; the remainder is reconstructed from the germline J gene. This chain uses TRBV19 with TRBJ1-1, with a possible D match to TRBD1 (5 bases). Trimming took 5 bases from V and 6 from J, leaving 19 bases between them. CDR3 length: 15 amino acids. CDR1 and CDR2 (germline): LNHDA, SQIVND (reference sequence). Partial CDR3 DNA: TGTGCCAGTAGTCTCTCTTTGGGGCCCAGCCCTGAA. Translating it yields CASSLSLGPSPE. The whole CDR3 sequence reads CASSLSLGPSPEAFF.

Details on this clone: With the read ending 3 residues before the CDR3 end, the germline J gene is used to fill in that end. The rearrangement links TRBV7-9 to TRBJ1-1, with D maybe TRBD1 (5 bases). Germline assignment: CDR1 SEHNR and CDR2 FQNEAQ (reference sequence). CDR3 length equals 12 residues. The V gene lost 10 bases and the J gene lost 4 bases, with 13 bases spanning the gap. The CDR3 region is CATISGGTEAFF. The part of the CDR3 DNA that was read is TGTGCCACCATATCGGGGGGCACTGAA.

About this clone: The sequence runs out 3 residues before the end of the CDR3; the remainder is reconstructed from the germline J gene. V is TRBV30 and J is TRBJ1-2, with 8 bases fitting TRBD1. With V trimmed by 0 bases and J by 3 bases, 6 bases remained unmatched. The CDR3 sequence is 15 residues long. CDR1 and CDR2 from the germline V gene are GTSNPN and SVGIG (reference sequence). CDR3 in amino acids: CAWSVQGGFYYGYTF. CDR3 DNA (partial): TGTGCCTGGAGTGTACAGGGGGGCTTCTACTATGGC.

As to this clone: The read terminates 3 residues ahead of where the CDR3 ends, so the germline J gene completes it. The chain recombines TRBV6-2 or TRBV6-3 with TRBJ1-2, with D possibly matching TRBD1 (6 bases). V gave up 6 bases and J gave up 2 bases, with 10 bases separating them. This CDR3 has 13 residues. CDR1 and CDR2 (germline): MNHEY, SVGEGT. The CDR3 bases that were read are TGTGCCAGCAGCCCCACAGGGAACTATGGC. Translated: CASSPTGNYG. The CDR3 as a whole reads CASSPTGNYGYTF.

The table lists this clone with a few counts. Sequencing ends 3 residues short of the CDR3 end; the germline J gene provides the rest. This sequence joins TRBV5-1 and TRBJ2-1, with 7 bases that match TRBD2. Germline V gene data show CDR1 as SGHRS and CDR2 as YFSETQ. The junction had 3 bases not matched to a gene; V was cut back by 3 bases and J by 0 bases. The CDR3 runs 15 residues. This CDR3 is CASSSVAGSYNEQFF. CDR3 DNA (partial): TGCGCCAGCAGCTCTGTAGCGGGCTCCTACAATGAG.

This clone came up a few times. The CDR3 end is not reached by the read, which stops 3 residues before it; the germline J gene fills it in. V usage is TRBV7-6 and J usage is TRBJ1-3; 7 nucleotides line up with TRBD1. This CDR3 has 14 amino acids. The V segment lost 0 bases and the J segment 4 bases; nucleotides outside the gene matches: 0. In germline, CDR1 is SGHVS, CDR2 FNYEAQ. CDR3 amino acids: CASSLAGQGNTIYF. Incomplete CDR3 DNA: TGTGCCAGCAGCTTAGCGGGACAGGGAAACACC. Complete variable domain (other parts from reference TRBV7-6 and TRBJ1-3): GAGVSQSPRYKVTKRGQDVALRCDPISGHVSLYWYRQALGQGPEFLTYFNYEAQQDKSGLPNDRFSAERPEGSISTLTIQRTEQRDSAMYRCASSLAGQGNTIYFGEGSWLTVV.

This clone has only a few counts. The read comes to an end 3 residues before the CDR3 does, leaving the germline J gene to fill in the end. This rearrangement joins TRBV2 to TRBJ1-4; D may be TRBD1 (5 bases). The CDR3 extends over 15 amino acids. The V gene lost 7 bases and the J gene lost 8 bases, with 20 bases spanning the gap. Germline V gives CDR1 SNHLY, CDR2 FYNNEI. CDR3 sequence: CASTESRGVKEKLFF. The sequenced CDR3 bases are TGTGCCAGCACCGAAAGTAGGGGCGTGAAGGAAAAA.

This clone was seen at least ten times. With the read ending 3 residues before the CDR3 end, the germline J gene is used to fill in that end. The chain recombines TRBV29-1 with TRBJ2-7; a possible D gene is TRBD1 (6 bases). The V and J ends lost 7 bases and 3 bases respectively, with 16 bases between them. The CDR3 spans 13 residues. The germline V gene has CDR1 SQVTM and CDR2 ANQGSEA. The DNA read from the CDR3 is TGCAGCGGAGGGGGAACCAAATTCTACGAG. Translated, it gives CSGGGTKFYE. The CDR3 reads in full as CSGGGTKFYEQYF.

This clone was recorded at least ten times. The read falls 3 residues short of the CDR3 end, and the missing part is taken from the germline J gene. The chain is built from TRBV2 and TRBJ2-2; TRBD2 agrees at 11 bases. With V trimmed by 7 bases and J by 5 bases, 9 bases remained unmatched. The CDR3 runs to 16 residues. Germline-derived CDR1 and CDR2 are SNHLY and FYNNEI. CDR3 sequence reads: CASIPGLAGGTGELFF. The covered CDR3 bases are TGTGCCAGCATCCCGGGGCTAGCGGGGGGAACCGGGGAG.

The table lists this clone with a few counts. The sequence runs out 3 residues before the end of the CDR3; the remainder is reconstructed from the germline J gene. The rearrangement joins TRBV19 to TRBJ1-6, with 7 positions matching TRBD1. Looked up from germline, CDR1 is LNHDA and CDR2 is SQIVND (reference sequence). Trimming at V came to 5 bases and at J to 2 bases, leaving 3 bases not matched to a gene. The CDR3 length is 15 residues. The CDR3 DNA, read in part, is TGTGCCAGTAGTGCCGGGACAGCCTATAATTCACCC. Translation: CASSAGTAYNSP. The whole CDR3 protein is CASSAGTAYNSPLHF. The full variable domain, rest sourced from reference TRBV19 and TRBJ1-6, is DGGITQSPKYLFRKEGQNVTLSCEQNLNHDAMYWYRQDPGQGLRLIYYSQIVNDFQKGDIAEGYSVSREKKESFPLTVTSAQKNPTAFYLCASSAGTAYNSPLHFGNGTRLTVT.

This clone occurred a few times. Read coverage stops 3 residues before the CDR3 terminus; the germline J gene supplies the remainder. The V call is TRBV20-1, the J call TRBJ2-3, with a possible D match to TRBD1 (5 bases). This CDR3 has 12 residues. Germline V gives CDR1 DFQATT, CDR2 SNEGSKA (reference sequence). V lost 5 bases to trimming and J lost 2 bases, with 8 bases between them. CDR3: CSASTATDTQYF. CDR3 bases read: TGCAGTGCTTCGACAGCCACAGATACG.

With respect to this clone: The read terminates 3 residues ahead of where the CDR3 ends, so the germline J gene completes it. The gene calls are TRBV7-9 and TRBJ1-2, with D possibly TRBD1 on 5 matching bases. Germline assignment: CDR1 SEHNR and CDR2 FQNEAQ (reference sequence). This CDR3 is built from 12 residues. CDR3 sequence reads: CASSLRGGGYTF. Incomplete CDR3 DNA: TGTGCCAGCAGCTTGAGGGGTGGGGGC.

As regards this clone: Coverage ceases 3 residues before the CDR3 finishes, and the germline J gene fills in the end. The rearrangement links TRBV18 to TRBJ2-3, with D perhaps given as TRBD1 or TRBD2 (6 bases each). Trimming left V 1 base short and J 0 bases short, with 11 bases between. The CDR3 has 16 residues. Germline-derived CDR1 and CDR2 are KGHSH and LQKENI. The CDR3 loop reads CASSPRRDISTDTQYF. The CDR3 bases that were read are TGTGCCAGCTCACCACGGCGGGACATAAGCACAGATACG.

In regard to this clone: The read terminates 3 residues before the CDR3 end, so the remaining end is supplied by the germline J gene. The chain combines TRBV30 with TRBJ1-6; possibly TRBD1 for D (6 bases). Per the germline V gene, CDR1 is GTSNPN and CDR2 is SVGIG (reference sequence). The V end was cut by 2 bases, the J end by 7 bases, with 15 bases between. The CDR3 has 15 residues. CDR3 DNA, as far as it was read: TGTGCCTGGAGTACACCGGGACACCGAAATTCACCC. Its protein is CAWSTPGHRNSP. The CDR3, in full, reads CAWSTPGHRNSPLHF. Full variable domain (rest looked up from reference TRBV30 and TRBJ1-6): SQTIHQWPATLVQPVGSPLSLECTVEGTSNPNLYWYRQAAGRGLQLLFYSVGIGQISSEVPQNLSASRPQDRQFILSSKKLLLSDSGFYLCAWSTPGHRNSPLHFGNGTRLTVT.

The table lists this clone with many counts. The CDR3 is CSGGLAGGIYNEQFF. The sequenced part of the CDR3 DNA is TGCAGCGGTGGACTAGCGGGGGGGATTTACAATGAG. The chain is built from TRBV29-1 and TRBJ2-1; 15 bases match TRBD2. The CDR3 is cut off 3 residues early in the read; its end comes from the germline J gene. The V segment lost 7 bases and the J segment 4 bases; nucleotides outside the gene matches: 5. Per germline, CDR1 SQVTM and CDR2 ANQGSEA. The CDR3 is 15 amino acids.

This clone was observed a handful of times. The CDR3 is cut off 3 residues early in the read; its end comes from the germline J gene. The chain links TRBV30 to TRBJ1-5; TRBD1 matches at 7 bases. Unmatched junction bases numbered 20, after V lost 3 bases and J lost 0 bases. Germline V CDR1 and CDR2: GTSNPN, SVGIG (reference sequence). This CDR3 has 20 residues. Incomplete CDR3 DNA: TGTGCCTGGAGCTCCTGGGCGGGACAGCTTCTGAGGGATAGCAATCAGCCC. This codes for CAWSSWAGQLLRDSNQP. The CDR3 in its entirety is CAWSSWAGQLLRDSNQPQHF. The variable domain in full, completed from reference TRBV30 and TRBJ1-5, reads SQTIHQWPATLVQPVGSPLSLECTVEGTSNPNLYWYRQAAGRGLQLLFYSVGIGQISSEVPQNLSASRPQDRQFILSSKKLLLSDSGFYLCAWSSWAGQLLRDSNQPQHFGDGTRLSIL.

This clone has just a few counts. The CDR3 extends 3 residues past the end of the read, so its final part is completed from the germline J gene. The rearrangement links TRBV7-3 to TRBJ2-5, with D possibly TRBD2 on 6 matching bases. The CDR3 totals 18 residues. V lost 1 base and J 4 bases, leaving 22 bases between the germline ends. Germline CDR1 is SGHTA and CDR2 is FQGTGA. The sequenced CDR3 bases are TGTGCCAGCAGCTTAAGAGGCGTCGTGGGGGGAGGTCGAGAGACC. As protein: CASSLRGVVGGGRET. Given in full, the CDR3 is CASSLRGVVGGGRETQYF.

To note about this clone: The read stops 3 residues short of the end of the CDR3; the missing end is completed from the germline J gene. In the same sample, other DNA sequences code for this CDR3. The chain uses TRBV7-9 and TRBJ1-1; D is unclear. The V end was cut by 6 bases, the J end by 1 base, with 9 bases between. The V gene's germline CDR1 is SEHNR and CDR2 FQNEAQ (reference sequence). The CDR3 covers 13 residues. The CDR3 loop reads CASRPQGNTEAFF. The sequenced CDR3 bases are TGTGCCAGCAGACCTCAAGGGAACACTGAA.

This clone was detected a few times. CDR3 sequence: CAWSSQGKGAFF. CDR3 bases read: TGTGCCTGGAGTTCACAGGGCAAAGGA. The genes are TRBV30 and TRBJ1-1, with D possibly TRBD1 on 6 matching bases. Read data end 3 residues before the CDR3 end; the end is taken from the germline J gene. Looked up from germline, CDR1 is GTSNPN and CDR2 is SVGIG (reference sequence). The CDR3 loop spans 12 amino acids.